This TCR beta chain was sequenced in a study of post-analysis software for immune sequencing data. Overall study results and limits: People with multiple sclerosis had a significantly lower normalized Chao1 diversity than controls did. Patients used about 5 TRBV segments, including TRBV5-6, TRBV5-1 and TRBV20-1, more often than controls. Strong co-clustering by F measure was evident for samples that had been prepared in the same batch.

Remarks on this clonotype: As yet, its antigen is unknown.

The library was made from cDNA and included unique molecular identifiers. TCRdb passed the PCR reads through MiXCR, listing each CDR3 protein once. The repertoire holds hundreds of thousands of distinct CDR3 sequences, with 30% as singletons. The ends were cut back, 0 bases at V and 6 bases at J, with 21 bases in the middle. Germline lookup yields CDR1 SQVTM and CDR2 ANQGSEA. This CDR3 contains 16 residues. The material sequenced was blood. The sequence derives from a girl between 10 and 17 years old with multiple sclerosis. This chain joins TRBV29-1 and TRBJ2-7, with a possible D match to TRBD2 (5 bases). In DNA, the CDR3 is TGCAGCGTTGAAGATCGGCGAAACTCCCTAACTAGCGAGCAGTACTTC. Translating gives CSVEDRRNSLTSEQYF.